This T cell receptor beta chain was captured in a study of patients and donors after allogeneic stem cell transplantation. V lost 1 base to trimming and J lost 5 bases, with 17 bases between them. This CDR3 is 16 amino acids long. From germline, CDR1 is SGHVS and CDR2 FNYEAQ. One entry per CDR3 protein results from TCRdb running MiXCR on the RT-PCR reads. The table shows approximately 27,000 distinct CDR3 sequences, with 8.1% occurring only once. Sequenced input: blood, either unsorted or a sorted T cell fraction (not recorded which). The chain employs TRBV7-6 and TRBJ1-2; possibly TRBD1 for D (6 bases). The sequence derives from a human donor who was either an allogeneic HSCT recipient or a stem cell or donor lymphocyte infusion donor (not recorded which). It is not recorded whose cells these are; they may come from a transplant donor. DNA of the CDR3: TGTGCCAGCAGCTTAGGGCATACAGGGTCAGAATATGGCTACACCTTC. Translation gives CASSLGHTGSEYGYTF.